This T cell receptor beta chain was captured in a study of OX40 agonist ivuxolimab in advanced cancers. Background on the study: Therapy given before enrollment (anti-PD-1, anti-PD-L1 or anti-CTLA-4) was allowed, and roughly 41% had some.

V was trimmed by 3 bases and J by 5 bases, leaving 5 bases between them. The CDR3 sequence is 11 residues long. Germline CDR1 reads MNHEY; CDR2 reads SMNVEV (reference sequence). Assay: immunoSEQ multiplex PCR; the TCRdb copy retains only in-frame clones and omits some. The sample lists over 25,000 clones; 70% to 85% were seen once. Sequenced material: CD4+ or CD8+ T cells sorted from blood, taken in a trial of the OX40 agonist ivuxolimab. The sequence was collected from an adult with an advanced solid tumor such as melanoma, head and neck, liver or kidney cancer. The chain couples TRBV27 to TRBJ2-7; D is ambiguous. The CDR3 is CASSFGDEQYF. CDR3 in DNA: TGTGCCAGCAGTTTTGGGGACGAGCAGTACTTC.